These 30 T cell receptor beta chains were sequenced from one sample in a study of blood T cells in healthy people across ages. For the second PCR, which ran for roughly 7 to 11 cycles, a sample-barcoded 5' primer and a J-beta primer mix were used. TCRdb ran MiXCR on the 5' RACE reads and lists one entry per CDR3 protein. The sample carries under 950,000 distinct CDR3 sequences, 22% recorded once. Specimen: blood. These receptors were collected from a man aged 65-85 years in good health.

The chain links TRBV5-1 to TRBJ2-2; D possibly corresponds to TRBD2 (7 bases). The V gene lost 0 bases and the J gene lost 7 bases, with 13 bases spanning the gap. This CDR3 spans 15 amino acids. The germline gives CDR1 SGHRS, CDR2 YFSETQ. The CDR3 region has the DNA TGCGCCAGCAGCTTGGAAAGGGGGGGCCGCGGGGAGCTGTTTTTT. Residues: CASSLERGGRGELFF.

The V gene is TRBV29-1, the J gene TRBJ2-5, with 8 bases lining up with TRBD2. The end of the DNA fits TRBJ2-1 better, so the J call may be wrong. CDR3 length equals 14 residues. From germline, CDR1 is SQVTM and CDR2 ANQGSEA. CDR3 in DNA: TGCAGCGTTTCTCGGGGGGGCAGTGTCAATGAGCAGTTCTTC. Amino acids: CSVSRGGSVNEQFF.

This chain joins TRBV3-1 and TRBJ2-2; D is ambiguous. Trimming took off 6 bases at V and 4 bases at J, with 6 bases between the two ends. Germline V gives CDR1 LGHDT, CDR2 YNNKEL (reference sequence). This CDR3 is 12 amino acids long. The CDR3 DNA follows: TGTGCCAGCAGGCAGCTCACCGGGGAGCTGTTTTTT. It translates to CASRQLTGELFF.

A few counts support this clonotype. The V call is TRBV7-9, the J call TRBJ1-2; 8 bases are a match to TRBD1. V trimming: 2 bases; J trimming: 4 bases; junction bases outside the gene matches: 6. This CDR3 has 15 amino acids. Germline V gene lookup returns CDR1 SEHNR and CDR2 FQNEAQ (reference sequence). The CDR3 region is CASSLNSGTGYGYTF. CDR3 DNA sequence: TGTGCCAGCAGCTTAAATTCCGGGACAGGCTATGGCTACACCTTC.

The chain combines TRBV18 with TRBJ2-3; tentative D call: TRBD1 (5 bases). V lost 0 bases to trimming and J lost 2 bases, with 12 bases between them. The length of the CDR3 is 16 residues. CDR1 and CDR2 (germline): KGHSH, LQKENI. The chain's CDR3 is CASSPPNAGITDTQYF. In DNA form, the CDR3 reads TGTGCCAGCTCACCACCAAACGCAGGGATCACAGATACGCAGTATTTT.

This chain joins TRBV20-1 and TRBJ2-3; 7 bases line up with TRBD1. The ends lost 8 bases at V and 1 base at J; junction bases unmatched: 6. CDR3 length: 13 amino acids. Germline V gene data show CDR1 as DFQATT and CDR2 as SNEGSKA (reference sequence). The CDR3 spells CSRQGTGTDTQYF. The CDR3 DNA reads TGCAGTAGACAGGGTACTGGCACAGATACGCAGTATTTT.

Here the CDR3 DNA reads TGTGCCAGCAGTGCGGTGGGAGTAGCCCCCTACGAGCAGTACGTC. Its translation: CASSAVGVAPYEQYV. The chain has TRBV2 and TRBJ2-7; tentatively, D is TRBD2 (5 bases). CDR1 is SNHLY and CDR2 is FYNNEI in the germline V gene. V was cut by 4 bases and J by 2 bases, with 15 bases left in between. The CDR3 is made up of 15 amino acids.

The V and J genes are TRBV7-2 and TRBJ2-7, with 9 bases fitting TRBD2. The CDR3 length is 15 residues. With V trimmed by 1 base and J by 4 bases, 5 bases remained unmatched. The germline CDR1 and CDR2 sequences are SGHTA and FQGNSA. The CDR3 protein is CASSLVISGGYEQYF. In DNA, the CDR3 is TGTGCCAGCAGCTTAGTTATTAGCGGGGGATACGAGCAGTACTTC. Together with reference TRBV7-2 and TRBJ2-7, the CDR3 gives the full variable domain: GAGVSQSPSNKVTEKGKDVELRCDPISGHTALYWYRQSLGQGLEFLIYFQGNSAPDKSGLPSDRFSAERTGGSVSTLTIQRTQQEDSAVYLCASSLVISGGYEQYFGPGTRLTVT.

The genes are TRBV3-1 and TRBJ2-1; 7 nucleotides match TRBD2. V shed 1 base and J 9 bases; nucleotides not matched to a gene: 3. CDR1 is LGHDT, CDR2 YNNKEL, per germline (reference sequence). The length of the CDR3 is 13 residues. The CDR3 DNA is TGTGCCAGCAGCCAAGTAATAGCGGGTGAGCAGTTCTTC. Amino acids: CASSQVIAGEQFF.

The rearrangement links TRBV6-1 to TRBJ2-7, with no clear D. The end of the DNA fits TRBJ2-1 better, so the J call may be wrong. Germline V lookup: CDR1 MNHNS, CDR2 SASEGT. This CDR3 is built from 15 residues. CDR3 sequence reads: CASRMEALSHNEQFF. In DNA form, the CDR3 reads TGTGCCAGCAGGATGGAAGCATTATCCCACAATGAGCAGTTCTTC.

The chain is built from TRBV7-9 and TRBJ2-7, with 8 positions matching TRBD2. Per the germline V gene, CDR1 is SEHNR and CDR2 is FQNEAQ (reference sequence). CDR3 length: 14 amino acids. The chain's CDR3 is CASSSSGSGYEQNV. The CDR3 nucleotides read TGTGCCAGCAGTTCTAGCGGGTCGGGTTACGAGCAGAACGTC.

The gene calls are TRBV6-2 or TRBV6-3 and TRBJ2-3; 13 bases are shared with TRBD2. Looked up from germline, CDR1 is MNHEY and CDR2 is SVGEGT. This CDR3 is 17 amino acids long. V lost 5 bases, J lost 5 bases, and 10 bases stayed unmatched. CDR3 coding DNA: TGTGCCAGCAGTCCTCCCGGACTAGCGGGAGTAGAAGATACGCAGTATTTT. The encoded protein is CASSPPGLAGVEDTQYF.

This chain links TRBV12-3 or TRBV12-4 with TRBJ2-1, with TRBD2 matching 7 bases. J gave up 4 bases and V 7 bases, and 4 bases lay outside the gene matches. CDR3 size: 13 residues. CDR3 residues: CASTREDYNEQFF. DNA of the CDR3: TGTGCCAGCACCCGGGAGGATTACAATGAGCAGTTCTTC.

With respect to this clonotype: The junction departs from germline at one end; a sequencing error may be responsible. The gene calls are TRBV11-1 and TRBJ2-3; a weak D match, TRBD1 (6 bases). Germline V gene sequence: CDR1 SGHAT, CDR2 FQDESV (reference sequence). The CDR3 totals 15 residues. This chain's CDR3 is CASSVSAQGMDTQYF. The CDR3 DNA reads as TGCGCCAGCAGTGTGAGCGCCCAGGGGATGGATACGCAGTATTTT.

J is TRBJ2-3 and V is TRBV7-6, with TRBD2 matching 7 bases. Germline CDR1 is SGHVS and CDR2 is FNYEAQ. This CDR3 has 16 amino acids. After removal of 1 base from V and 4 bases from J, the junction contained 8 bases not matched to a gene. CDR3 protein: CASSLDSAGIADTQYF. As DNA, the CDR3 is TGTGCCAGCAGCTTAGACTCAGCGGGAATTGCAGATACGCAGTATTTT.

The rearrangement uses TRBV9 and TRBJ2-2; either TRBD1 or TRBD2 may fit D (5 bases each). The length of the CDR3 is 17 residues. Trimming stripped 4 bases from V and 4 bases from J, with 20 bases between. CDR1 is SGDLS, CDR2 YYNGEE, per germline. CDR3 nucleotide sequence: TGTGCCAGCAGCCTCAATTCCGGGGCTCAGGGCACCGGGGAGCTGTTTTTT. Translation: CASSLNSGAQGTGELFF.

This clonotype has only a few counts. CDR3 sequence reads: CASSFYGRVPQETQYF. DNA of the CDR3: TGCGCCAGCAGCTTTTACGGGAGGGTACCCCAAGAGACCCAGTACTTC. V is TRBV5-1 and J is TRBJ2-5; 8 bases fit TRBD2. Germline V gene lookup returns CDR1 SGHRS and CDR2 YFSETQ. CDR3 length equals 16 residues. V shed 2 bases and J 1 base; nucleotides not matched to a gene: 7.

The chain combines TRBV7-6 with TRBJ2-7, with TRBD1 matching 7 bases. Germline-derived CDR1 and CDR2 are SGHVS and FNYEAQ. The CDR3 sequence is 15 residues long. V gave up 4 bases and J gave up 0 bases; unmatched junction bases: 6. The CDR3 region is CASSSGQTTSYEQYF. CDR3 coding DNA: TGTGCCAGCAGCTCGGGACAGACCACCTCCTACGAGCAGTACTTC.

This clonotype came up a few times. The V gene is TRBV3-1, the J gene TRBJ1-1; D unresolved. This CDR3 has 13 residues. Per the germline V gene, CDR1 is LGHDT and CDR2 is YNNKEL (reference sequence). V was shortened by 8 bases and J by 1 base, with 11 bases between the two germline ends. This CDR3 is CASGSPSNTEAFF. The CDR3 DNA reads as TGTGCCAGCGGGTCACCATCGAACACTGAAGCTTTCTTT.

The rearrangement uses TRBV20-1 and TRBJ2-4, with TRBD1 matching 9 bases. CDR1 is DFQATT, CDR2 SNEGSKA, per germline (reference sequence). With V trimmed by 6 bases and J by 1 base, 4 bases remained unmatched. This CDR3 region has 14 residues. CDR3 sequence (DNA): TGCAGTGCAGACGGACAGGGGGCCAAAAACATTCAGTACTTC. It is translated as CSADGQGAKNIQYF.

The DNA for the CDR3 is TGCGCCAGCAGCTTGGCCTCAGGACTATCGGGGGGGTGGAATGAGCAGTTCTTC. The encoded protein is CASSLASGLSGGWNEQFF. This rearrangement joins TRBV5-1 to TRBJ2-1, with 8 nucleotides matching TRBD2. This CDR3 is 18 amino acids long. Germline CDR1 reads SGHRS; CDR2 reads YFSETQ. With 0 bases clipped from V and 7 bases from J, the junction kept 15 bases outside the gene matches.

The chain carries TRBV5-1 and TRBJ1-1, with no clear D. V lost 6 bases to trimming and J lost 1 base, with 7 bases between them. From germline, CDR1 is SGHRS and CDR2 YFSETQ. The CDR3 is made up of 12 amino acids. The CDR3 DNA follows: TGCGCCAGCACCACGGGGAACACTGAAGCTTTCTTT. It encodes CASTTGNTEAFF.

The chain uses TRBV28 and TRBJ2-3; D is uncertain. Trimming took 2 bases from V and 5 from J, leaving 14 bases between them. The germline CDR1 and CDR2 sequences are MDHEN and SYDVKM. The CDR3 loop spans 15 amino acids. The CDR3 nucleotides read TGTGCCAGCAGTTTAATGGGAAAGGGCGGAGATACGCAGTATTTT. Translated: CASSLMGKGGDTQYF.

The chain recombines TRBV20-1 with TRBJ2-1, with 10 positions matching TRBD2. CDR3 length: 15 amino acids. Germline-derived CDR1 and CDR2 are DFQATT and SNEGSKA (reference sequence). V lost 3 bases, J lost 3 bases, and 5 bases stayed unmatched. Here the CDR3 reads CSARLAGANYNEQFF. CDR3 in DNA: TGCAGTGCTAGGCTAGCGGGGGCCAACTACAATGAGCAGTTCTTC.

This clonotype was observed a few times. The V gene is TRBV20-1, the J gene TRBJ2-3, with 9 bases lining up with TRBD1. Germline loops: CDR1 DFQATT, CDR2 SNEGSKA (reference sequence). The CDR3 sequence is 13 residues long. V shed 6 bases and J 4 bases; nucleotides not matched to a gene: 5. CDR3 protein: CSAPGQGPDTQYF. The CDR3 DNA follows: TGCAGTGCCCCGGGACAGGGCCCAGATACGCAGTATTTT.

The J gene is TRBJ2-4, the V gene TRBV20-1; D is perhaps TRBD2 (6 bases). The V gene's germline CDR1 is DFQATT and CDR2 SNEGSKA (reference sequence). This CDR3 has 15 residues. Trimming cost V 0 bases and J 2 bases, with 11 bases left between them. CDR3 bases: TGCAGTGCTAGAGATTTTGGGGGGTCCAAAAACATTCAGTACTTC. It is translated as CSARDFGGSKNIQYF.

This clonotype has a handful of counts. The J gene is TRBJ2-3, the V gene TRBV28; TRBD2 aligns across 12 bases. Germline CDR1 and CDR2: MDHEN and SYDVKM. This CDR3 is built from 20 residues. Trimming removed 2 bases from V and 4 bases from J; junction bases left unmatched: 16. The CDR3 nucleotides are TGTGCCAGCAGTTTACCCCTGGCTAGCGGGAGGGCCAGTGGGGCAGATACGCAGTATTTT. It translates to CASSLPLASGRASGADTQYF.

This chain uses TRBV9 with TRBJ2-7; D gene uncertain. The V gene lost 0 bases and the J gene lost 0 bases, with 13 bases spanning the gap. The CDR3 spans 16 residues. Germline CDR1 is SGDLS and CDR2 is YYNGEE. The CDR3 is CASSVGFLGSSYEQYF. The CDR3 bases are TGTGCCAGCAGCGTAGGCTTTCTGGGAAGCTCCTACGAGCAGTACTTC.

This clonotype was counted between two and nine times. J is TRBJ2-5 and V is TRBV20-1, with D possibly being TRBD1 (5 bases). The CDR3 is 13 amino acids. With 0 bases removed from V and 4 bases from J, the gap between germline ends came to 9 bases. Germline V gene data show CDR1 as DFQATT and CDR2 as SNEGSKA (reference sequence). CDR3 region: CSARDLRGETQYF. DNA of the CDR3: TGCAGTGCTAGAGATCTTAGGGGAGAGACCCAGTACTTC.

This clonotype was seen only a few times. V usage is TRBV7-9 and J usage is TRBJ1-4, with D possibly TRBD1 on 5 matching bases. The CDR3 contains 15 residues. Trimming cost V 1 base and J 5 bases, with 11 bases left between them. The germline V gene has CDR1 SEHNR and CDR2 FQNEAQ (reference sequence). The CDR3 loop is CASSLEGVANEKLFF. Written as DNA, the CDR3 is TGTGCCAGCAGCTTAGAAGGGGTCGCCAATGAAAAACTGTTTTTT.